A selection of T cell receptor beta chains follows, all from one sample in a study of radiation and T cells in renal cell carcinoma. Generated by immunoSEQ multiplex PCR, the TCRdb table keeps only in-frame clones and is missing some. This sample carries about 150,000 clones, around 88% of them seen once, and the ten largest clones take 15% to 20%. Sample: blood, taken from a patient whose treatment included radiotherapy and nephrectomy. The receptors were gathered from a woman aged 50 to 65 with renal cell carcinoma. The CDR3 runs from the conserved cysteine through the conserved F or W. D genes are given only for firm matches. Not all rows give a size; the values are once, few, many and, for expanded clones, a class.

V gene	D gene	J gene	clone size	CDR3 DNA	CDR3 protein
TRBV10-3	TRBD2	TRBJ2-1	-	TGTGCCATCTTCCCGGGACTAGGATTCGGTGAGCAGTTCTTC	CAIFPGLGFGEQFF
TRBV4-3	-	TRBJ1-2	-	TGCGCCAGCAGCCAGGAACAGGGTTACTATGGCTACACCTTC	CASSQEQGYYGYTF
TRBV28	TRBD2	TRBJ2-7	few	TGTGCCAGCAGTTCCGGGACTAGCGGGAAATTCCGCTTC	CASSSGTSGKFRF
TRBV9	-	TRBJ1-5	few	TGTGCCAGCAGCGTAGATCGGGATCAGCCCCAGCATTTT	CASSVDRDQPQHF
TRBV28	TRBD1	TRBJ2-3	-	TGTGCCAGCAGTCCACGGACAGGGGGGTTCACAGATACGCAGTATTTT	CASSPRTGGFTDTQYF
TRBV30	-	TRBJ2-7	once	TGTGCCTGGAGTGTCGGGAGCAACCCCTACGAGCAGTACTTC	CAWSVGSNPYEQYF
TRBV11-2	TRBD1	TRBJ2-7	-	TGTGCCAGCAGCCCCGGACAGGTTTTTTATTACGAGCAGTACTTC	CASSPGQVFYYEQYF
TRBV19	-	TRBJ2-5	-	TGTGCCAGCGGGTTGAGGGGGGCCGTTCAAGAGACCCAGTACTTC	CASGLRGAVQETQYF
TRBV6-4	-	TRBJ1-2	-	TGTGCCAGCACCTACAGACAAATAGGCTACACCTTC	CASTYRQIGYTF
TRBV7-9	TRBD2	TRBJ2-1	-	TGTGCCAGCAGCCACCTAGCGGGAGTATACAATGAGCAGTTCTTC	CASSHLAGVYNEQFF
TRBV19	-	TRBJ2-1	-	TGTGCCAGTAGTCGAGTCGGGAGTGAGCAGTTCTTC	CASSRVGSEQFF
TRBV14	TRBD2	TRBJ2-2	once	TGTGCCAGCAGCCGACTAGCGGCAAAGACCGACACCGGGGAGCTGTTTTTT	CASSRLAAKTDTGELFF
TRBV6-6	TRBD1	TRBJ2-4	-	TGTGCCAGCAACCGACAGGGCTCCAAAAACATTCAGTACTTC	CASNRQGSKNIQYF
TRBV6-5	-	TRBJ1-2	-	TGTGCCAGCAGTTACCGGCAGCCTAAGGGCTACACCTTC	CASSYRQPKGYTF
TRBV19	TRBD1	TRBJ1-2	-	TGTGCCAGTAGTAGGGACAGGGGTTACTCTCGGTATGGCTACACCTTC	CASSRDRGYSRYGYTF
TRBV15	TRBD2	TRBJ2-7	-	TGTGCCACCAGCAGCAGATTAGCGGGGGGTTACCGGGAGCAGTACTTC	CATSSRLAGGYREQYF
TRBV28	TRBD2	TRBJ2-5	-	TGTGCCAGCAGAACGGGACTACAAGAGACCCAGTACTTC	CASRTGLQETQYF